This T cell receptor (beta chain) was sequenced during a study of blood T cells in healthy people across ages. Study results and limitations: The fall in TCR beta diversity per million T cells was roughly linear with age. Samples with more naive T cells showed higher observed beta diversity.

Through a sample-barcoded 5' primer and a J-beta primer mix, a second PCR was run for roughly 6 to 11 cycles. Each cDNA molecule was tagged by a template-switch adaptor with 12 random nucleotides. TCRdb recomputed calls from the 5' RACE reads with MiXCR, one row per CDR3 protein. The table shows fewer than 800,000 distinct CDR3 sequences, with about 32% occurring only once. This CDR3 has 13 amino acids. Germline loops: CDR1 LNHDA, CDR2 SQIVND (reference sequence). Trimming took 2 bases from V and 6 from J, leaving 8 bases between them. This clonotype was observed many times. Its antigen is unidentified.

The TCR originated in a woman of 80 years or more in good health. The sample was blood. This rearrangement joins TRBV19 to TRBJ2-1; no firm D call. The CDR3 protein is CASSITPGNEQFF. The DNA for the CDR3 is TGTGCCAGTAGTATAACTCCCGGCAATGAGCAGTTCTTC. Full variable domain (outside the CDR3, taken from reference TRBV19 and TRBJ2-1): DGGITQSPKYLFRKEGQNVTLSCEQNLNHDAMYWYRQDPGQGLRLIYYSQIVNDFQKGDIAEGYSVSREKKESFPLTVTSAQKNPTAFYLCASSITPGNEQFFGPGTRLTVL.